The clone carrying this T cell receptor beta chain was observed at least ten times. Its antigen is as yet unknown. The sample's time point: sample taken at primary tumor resection. This CDR3 has 13 amino acids. V was clipped by 5 bases and J by 8 bases; unmatched bases: 5. CDR1 is MNHEY and CDR2 is SMNVEV in the germline V gene (reference sequence). This sample was taken from a study of spatial heterogeneity in lung cancer. The overall study: Across tumor regions, counts of TCR transcripts showed a strong correlation with a T cell module score derived from matched bulk RNA-seq. Across the raw uncorrected reads, a unique TCR and UMI combination was observed, on average, more than ten times. Findings and limits, study-wide: Tumor mutation count correlated with how many alpha and beta TCRs expanded intratumorally. The recorded estimate of tumor T cell coverage is around 7% for alpha chains and about 14% for beta chains.

TCRdb reprocessed the 5' RACE reads via MiXCR and lists one record per CDR3 protein. The data contain about 27,000 distinct CDR3 sequences, more than 5.5% of them singletons. This receptor was identified in a male donor with early-stage non-small cell lung cancer. The source material was lung tumor tissue, sampled at surgery. The chain is built from TRBV27 and TRBJ1-2; 10 bases match TRBD1. The DNA of the CDR3 is TGTGCCAGCAGTGCCGGACAGGGGGGAGGCTACACCTTC. Encoded protein: CASSAGQGGGYTF.